The clone carrying this T cell receptor beta chain was found many times. The data were obtained in a study of Graves' ophthalmopathy and Graves' hyperthyroidism. CDR3 regions of TCR beta were amplified from RNA transcripts. RT-PCR was first run with HTBI primers, then multiplex PCR in a second round. Via MiXCR, TCRdb re-called the multiplex PCR reads, giving one row per CDR3 protein. The profile shows more than 150,000 distinct CDR3 sequences, over 35% of them singletons. The sequence was obtained from a woman aged 40-49 years with Graves' ophthalmopathy. The sequencing sample was made of peripheral blood.

The CDR3 reads CASREGEGYTF. The CDR3 bases are TGTGCCAGCCGAGAGGGCGAGGGCTACACCTTC. This sequence joins TRBV12-3 or TRBV12-4 and TRBJ1-2; D is unclear. Trimming took 8 bases from V and 8 from J, leaving 12 bases between them. There are 11 residues in the CDR3.